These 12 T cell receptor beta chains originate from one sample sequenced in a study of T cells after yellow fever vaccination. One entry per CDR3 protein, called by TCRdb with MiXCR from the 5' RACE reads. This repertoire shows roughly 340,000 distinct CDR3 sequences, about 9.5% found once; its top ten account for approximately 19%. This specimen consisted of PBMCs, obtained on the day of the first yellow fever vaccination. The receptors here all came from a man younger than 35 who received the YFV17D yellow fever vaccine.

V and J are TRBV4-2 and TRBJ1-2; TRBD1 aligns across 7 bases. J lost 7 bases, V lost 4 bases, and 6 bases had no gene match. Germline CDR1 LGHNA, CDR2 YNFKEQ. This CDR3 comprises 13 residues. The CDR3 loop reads CASSPQTGSGYTF. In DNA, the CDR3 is TGTGCCAGCAGCCCCCAGACAGGGTCTGGCTACACCTTC.

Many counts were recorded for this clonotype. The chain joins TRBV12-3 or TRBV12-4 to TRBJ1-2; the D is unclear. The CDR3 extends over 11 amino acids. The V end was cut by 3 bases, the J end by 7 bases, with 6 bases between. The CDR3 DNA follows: TGTGCCAGCAGTTTGGGTATTGGCTACACCTTC. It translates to CASSLGIGYTF.

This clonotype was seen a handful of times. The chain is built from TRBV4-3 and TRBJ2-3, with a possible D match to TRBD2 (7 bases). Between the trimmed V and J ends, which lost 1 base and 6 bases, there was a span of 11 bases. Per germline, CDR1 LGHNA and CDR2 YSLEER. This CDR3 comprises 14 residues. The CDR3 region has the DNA TGCGCCAGCAGCCAAGGGGGGGGCCGGGATACGCAGTATTTT. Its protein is CASSQGGGRDTQYF.

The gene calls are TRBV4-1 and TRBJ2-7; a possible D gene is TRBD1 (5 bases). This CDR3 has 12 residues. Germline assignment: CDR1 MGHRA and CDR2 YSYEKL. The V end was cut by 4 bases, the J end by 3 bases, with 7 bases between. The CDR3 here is CASSLGHYEQYF. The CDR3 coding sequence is TGCGCCAGCAGCCTAGGACACTACGAGCAGTACTTC.

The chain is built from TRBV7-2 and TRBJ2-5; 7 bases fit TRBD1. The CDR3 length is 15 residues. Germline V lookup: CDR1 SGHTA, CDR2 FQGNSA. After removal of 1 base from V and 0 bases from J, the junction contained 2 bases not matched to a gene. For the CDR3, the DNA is TGTGCCAGCAGCTTAGGCAGGGGGAACCAAGAGACCCAGTACTTC. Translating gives CASSLGRGNQETQYF. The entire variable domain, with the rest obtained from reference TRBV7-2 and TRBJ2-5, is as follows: GAGVSQSPSNKVTEKGKDVELRCDPISGHTALYWYRQSLGQGLEFLIYFQGNSAPDKSGLPSDRFSAERTGGSVSTLTIQRTQQEDSAVYLCASSLGRGNQETQYFGPGTRLLVL.

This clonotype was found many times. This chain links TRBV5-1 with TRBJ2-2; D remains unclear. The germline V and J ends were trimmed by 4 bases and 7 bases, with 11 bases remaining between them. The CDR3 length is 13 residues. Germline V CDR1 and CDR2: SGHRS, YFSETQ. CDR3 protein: CASSVSWNGELFF. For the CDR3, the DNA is TGCGCCAGCAGCGTTTCATGGAACGGGGAGCTGTTTTTT.

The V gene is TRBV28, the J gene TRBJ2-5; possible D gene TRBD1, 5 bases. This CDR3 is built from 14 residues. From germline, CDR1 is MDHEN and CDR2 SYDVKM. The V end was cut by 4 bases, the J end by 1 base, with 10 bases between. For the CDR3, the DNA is TGTGCCAGCAGTTATTCCAGGGTCCAAGAGACCCAGTACTTC. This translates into CASSYSRVQETQYF.

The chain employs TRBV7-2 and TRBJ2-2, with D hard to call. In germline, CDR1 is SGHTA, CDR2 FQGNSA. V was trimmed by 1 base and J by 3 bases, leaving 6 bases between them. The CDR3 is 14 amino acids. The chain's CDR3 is CASSLVPYTGELFF. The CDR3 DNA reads TGTGCCAGCAGCTTAGTCCCCTACACCGGGGAGCTGTTTTTT.

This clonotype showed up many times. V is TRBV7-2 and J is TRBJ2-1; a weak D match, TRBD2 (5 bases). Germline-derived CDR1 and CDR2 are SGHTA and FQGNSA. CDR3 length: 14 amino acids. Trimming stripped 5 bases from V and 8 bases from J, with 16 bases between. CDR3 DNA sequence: TGTGCCAGCAGCCAGAACCGGGATTATCATGAGCAGTTCTTC. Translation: CASSQNRDYHEQFF. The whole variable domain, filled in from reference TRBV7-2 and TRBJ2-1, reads GAGVSQSPSNKVTEKGKDVELRCDPISGHTALYWYRQSLGQGLEFLIYFQGNSAPDKSGLPSDRFSAERTGGSVSTLTIQRTQQEDSAVYLCASSQNRDYHEQFFGPGTRLTVL.

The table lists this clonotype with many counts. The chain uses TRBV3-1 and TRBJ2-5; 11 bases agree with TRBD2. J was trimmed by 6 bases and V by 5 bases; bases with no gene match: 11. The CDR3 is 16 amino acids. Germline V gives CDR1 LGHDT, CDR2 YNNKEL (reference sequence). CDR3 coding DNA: TGTGCCAGCAGCTTCGGCGGGGCTAGCGGGGGGAAGACCCAGTACTTC. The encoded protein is CASSFGGASGGKTQYF.

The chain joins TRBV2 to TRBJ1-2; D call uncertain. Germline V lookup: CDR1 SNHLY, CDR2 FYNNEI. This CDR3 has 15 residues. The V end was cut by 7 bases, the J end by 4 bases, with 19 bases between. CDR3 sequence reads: CASTRTRSPLYGYTF. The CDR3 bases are TGTGCCAGCACCCGGACCCGGTCCCCACTCTATGGCTACACCTTC.

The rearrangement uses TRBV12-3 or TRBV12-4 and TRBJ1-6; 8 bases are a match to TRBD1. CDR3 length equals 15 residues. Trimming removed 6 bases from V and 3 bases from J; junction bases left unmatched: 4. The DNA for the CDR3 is TGTGCCAGCAGATACGGACAGGGCTATAATTCACCCCTCCACTTT. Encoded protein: CASRYGQGYNSPLHF.